The clone carrying this T cell receptor beta chain was observed a single time. This entry is derived from a study of T cells in localized non-small cell lung cancer. Here immunoSEQ multiplex PCR was the method, and the copy in TCRdb shows in-frame clones only, minus some. The profile covers about 14,000 clones, with 75% to 90% appearing a single time and more than 20% taken by the ten largest. CDR1 SGHNT and CDR2 YYREEE come from the germline V gene (reference sequence). The CDR3 has 13 residues. Unmatched junction bases numbered 3, after V lost 4 bases and J lost 5 bases. The V gene is TRBV5-4, the J gene TRBJ1-1; 9 bases match TRBD1. Source: peripheral blood, taken before any cancer treatment. The receptor comes from a female donor older than 55 with stage I squamous cell lung carcinoma. The CDR3: CASSLDRGTEAFF. The CDR3, as DNA: TGTGCCAGCAGCCTTGACAGGGGGACTGAAGCTTTCTTT.